This T cell receptor (beta chain) was recovered during a study of tumor and adjacent non-tumor tissue in lung cancer. Study summary: Histology: about twelve adenocarcinoma, a couple of squamous cell carcinoma, 1 small cell lung cancer. Patients were aged roughly 30 to 76, 9 to 10 men and a handful of women, stage I to III.

No cell sorting was done before RNA was extracted from the tissue. Regarding this clonotype: The antigen is not known.

The library came from three nested PCR rounds adapted from ARM-PCR protocols. TCRdb re-analysed the multiplex PCR reads in MiXCR, keeping a single row per CDR3 protein. The sample yields just over 200,000 distinct CDR3 sequences, about two thirds seen once. The study's findings and limits: Compared with tumor, normal lung showed significantly lower TCR diversity. Tumor repertoires had a smaller top 100 clone share than normal lung.

Material for sequencing was lung tumor tissue. This TCR was recovered from a man in his fifties or sixties with non-small cell lung cancer.

The CDR3 spells CARPMEEQYF. CDR3 nucleotide sequence: TGTGCCAGGCCTATGGAGGAGCAGTACTTC. This chain links TRBV28 with TRBJ2-7, with unresolved D. Germline loops: CDR1 MDHEN, CDR2 SYDVKM. V was trimmed by 9 bases and J by 7 bases, leaving 10 bases between them. This CDR3 has 10 amino acids. Using reference TRBV28 and TRBJ2-7 for the parts outside the CDR3, the full variable domain is DVKVTQSSRYLVKRTGEKVFLECVQDMDHENMFWYRQDPGLGLRLIYFSYDVKMKEKGDIPEGYSVSREKKERFSLILESASTNQTSMYLCARPMEEQYFGPGTRLTVT.